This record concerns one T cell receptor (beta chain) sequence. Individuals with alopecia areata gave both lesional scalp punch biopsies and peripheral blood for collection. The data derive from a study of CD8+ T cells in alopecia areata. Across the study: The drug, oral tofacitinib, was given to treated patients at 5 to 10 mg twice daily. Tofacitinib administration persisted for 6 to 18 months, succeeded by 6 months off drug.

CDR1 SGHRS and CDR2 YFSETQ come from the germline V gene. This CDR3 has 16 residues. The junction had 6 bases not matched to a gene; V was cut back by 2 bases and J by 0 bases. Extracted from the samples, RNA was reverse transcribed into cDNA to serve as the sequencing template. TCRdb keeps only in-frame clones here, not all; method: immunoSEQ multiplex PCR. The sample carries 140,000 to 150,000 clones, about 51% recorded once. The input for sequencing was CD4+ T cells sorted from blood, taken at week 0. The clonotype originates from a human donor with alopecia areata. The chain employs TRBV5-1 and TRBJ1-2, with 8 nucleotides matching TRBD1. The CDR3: CASSFSPTGANYGYTF. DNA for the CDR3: TGCGCCAGCAGCTTTTCCCCGACAGGGGCTAACTATGGCTACACCTTC.